The clone carrying this TCR beta chain was detected ten times or more. What it binds is unknown. Via MiXCR, TCRdb re-called the 5' RACE reads, giving one row per CDR3 protein. The sample lists around 30,000 distinct CDR3 sequences, less than 15% occurring once. This specimen belongs to a study of T-cell memory formation after mild COVID-19. Whole-study findings and limits: CD4/CD8 balance characterized clones contracting day 15 to 85, and CD4+ skew characterized later expanders.

The CDR3 spans 18 residues. Trimming cost V 0 bases and J 0 bases; bases outside gene matches: 4. The specimen sequenced was PBMCs or a T cell subset sorted from them (not recorded which). This TCR came from an adult woman who had mild COVID-19 (a few samples of this study predate the infection). Cell type and time point are not known. The chain has TRBV12-3 or TRBV12-4 and TRBJ2-3; 12 bases map to TRBD2. The CDR3 DNA follows: TGTGCCAGCAGTTTAGCGCTCGGACTAGCGGGAAGCACAGATACGCAGTATTTT. Translated: CASSLALGLAGSTDTQYF.